One sample yielded the 25 T cell receptor beta chains listed below, sequenced in a study of shared T cell receptors in the human thymus. Using immunoSEQ multiplex PCR, the repertoire was profiled, and TCRdb retains in-frame clones only, with some absent. This table has approximately 580,000 clones, about 84% appearing once. The same data also contributed to another study, on human thymus T cells.

Sequencing was performed on thymocytes. These receptors originate from a boy younger than two with a congenital heart defect.

The V and J genes are TRBV28 and TRBJ1-5; D not certain. Germline CDR1 and CDR2: MDHEN and SYDVKM. V was shortened by 5 bases and J by 0 bases, with 14 bases between the two germline ends. The CDR3 has 16 amino acids. The CDR3 is CASSKTRRASNQPQHF. The CDR3 region has the DNA TGTGCCAGCAGTAAGACGAGGAGGGCTAGCAATCAGCCCCAGCATTTT.

This chain joins TRBV7-9 and TRBJ2-1, with TRBD2 matching over 8 bases. CDR1 and CDR2 (germline): SEHNR, FQNEAQ (reference sequence). This CDR3 is 11 amino acids long. J gave up 13 bases and V 8 bases, and 7 bases lay outside the gene matches. CDR3 residues: CASSGGSVQFF. In DNA, the CDR3 is TGTGCCAGCTCGGGGGGGAGTGTACAGTTCTTC. The whole variable domain, remainder taken from reference TRBV7-9 and TRBJ2-1, is DTGVSQNPRHKITKRGQNVTFRCDPISEHNRLYWYRQTLGQGPEFLTYFQNEAQLEKSRLLSDRFSAERPKGSFSTLEIQRTEQGDSAMYLCASSGGSVQFFGPGTRLTVL.

The chain links TRBV7-3 to TRBJ2-7, with D perhaps matching TRBD1 (5 bases). The CDR3 runs to 15 residues. V was pared by 5 bases and J by 1 base, with 15 bases between. In germline, CDR1 is SGHTA, CDR2 FQGTGA. The CDR3 here is CASSPGHGPSYEQYF. For the CDR3, the DNA is TGTGCCAGCAGCCCAGGACACGGGCCTTCCTACGAGCAGTACTTC.

This clone was counted between two and nine times. The chain uses TRBV6-6 and TRBJ2-2; 15 bases fit TRBD2. CDR3 length: 16 amino acids. Germline CDR1 reads MNHNY; CDR2 reads SVGAGI (reference sequence). V trimming: 6 bases; J trimming: 5 bases; junction bases outside the gene matches: 4. In nucleotides, the CDR3 is TGTGCCAGCAGAACCGGGACTAGCGGGAGGACCGGGGAGCTGTTTTTT. It encodes CASRTGTSGRTGELFF.

The chain couples TRBV6-1 to TRBJ1-2; TRBD1 is a possible D gene (5 bases). This CDR3 region has 9 residues. CDR1 is MNHNS, CDR2 SASEGT, per germline. V dropped 11 bases and J dropped 8 bases, with 9 bases sitting between them. The CDR3 sequence: CAAEGGYTF. The DNA for the CDR3 is TGTGCCGCGGAGGGGGGCTACACCTTC.

The J gene is TRBJ1-5, the V gene TRBV21-1; the table's D call, TRBD1, has no DNA check behind it. TRBV21-1 is marked as a pseudogene. This CDR3 spans 16 amino acids. In DNA form, the CDR3 reads TGTGCCAGCAGCAAAAGGACAGGCTTCGGCAATCAGCCCCAGCATTTT. It specifies CASSKRTGFGNQPQHF.

The V call is TRBV4-3, the J call TRBJ2-5, with 7 nucleotides matching TRBD1. J gave up 2 bases and V 4 bases, and 16 bases lay outside the gene matches. Germline loops: CDR1 LGHNA, CDR2 YSLEER. The CDR3 extends over 18 amino acids. The CDR3 loop is CASSPEAWRQGVQETQYF. CDR3 nucleotides: TGCGCCAGCAGCCCCGAAGCTTGGCGGCAGGGGGTTCAAGAGACCCAGTACTTC.

J is TRBJ2-2 and V is TRBV27; D is unresolved. CDR1 is MNHEY and CDR2 is SMNVEV in the germline V gene (reference sequence). CDR3 size: 14 residues. Trimming took 4 bases from V and 4 from J, leaving 10 bases between them. In DNA, the CDR3 is TGTGCCAGCAGTTGGAGCTCCTTCACCGGGGAGCTGTTTTTT. The encoded protein is CASSWSSFTGELFF.

The chain carries TRBV9 and TRBJ2-1; the match to TRBD2 covers 10 bases. V trimming: 3 bases; J trimming: 9 bases; junction bases outside the gene matches: 6. CDR3 length equals 14 residues. CDR1 and CDR2 from the germline V gene are SGDLS and YYNGEE. Here the CDR3 reads CASSALAGVSEQFF. CDR3 nucleotide sequence: TGTGCCAGCAGCGCTCTAGCGGGAGTAAGTGAGCAGTTCTTC.

V gene TRBV27 combines with J gene TRBJ2-5, with 9 bases lining up with TRBD1. J gave up 5 bases and V 5 bases, and 9 bases lay outside the gene matches. Germline V gives CDR1 MNHEY, CDR2 SMNVEV (reference sequence). The CDR3 runs to 15 residues. For the CDR3, the DNA is TGTGCCAGCAGTGCCCTGACAGGGGGTGGTGAGACCCAGTACTTC. Translation gives CASSALTGGGETQYF.

The gene calls are TRBV20-1 and TRBJ2-7; no clear D. Germline-derived CDR1 and CDR2 are DFQATT and SNEGSKA (reference sequence). Trimming pared 3 bases from V and 4 bases from J, leaving 7 bases between. The CDR3 contains 11 residues. In DNA, the CDR3 is TGCAGTGCTAGGTCCCCTTACGAGCAGTACTTC. It translates to CSARSPYEQYF.

The gene calls are TRBV15 and TRBJ2-4; no reliable D call. This CDR3 comprises 14 residues. The V end lost 3 bases, the J end lost 0 bases, and 6 bases lay between the germline ends. Germline values: CDR1 LNHNV, CDR2 YYDKDF (reference sequence). DNA for the CDR3: TGTGCCACCAGCAGTGTTCTAGCCAAAAACATTCAGTACTTC. Its protein is CATSSVLAKNIQYF.

V gene TRBV6-5 combines with J gene TRBJ2-7; D not certain. Trimming took off 8 bases at V and 2 bases at J, with 19 bases between the two ends. The germline V gene has CDR1 MNHEY and CDR2 SVGAGI. The CDR3 contains 15 residues. CDR3 sequence reads: CASSTRQAGAYEQYF. For the CDR3, the DNA is TGTGCCAGCTCAACCCGGCAGGCAGGCGCCTACGAGCAGTACTTC.

This clone was found once. The chain links TRBV28 to TRBJ2-1; 8 bases are a match to TRBD2. J lost 8 bases, V lost 6 bases, and 15 bases had no gene match. CDR1 MDHEN and CDR2 SYDVKM come from the germline V gene. The CDR3 is made up of 16 amino acids. The CDR3 bases are TGTGCCAGCAGCCATACAAATAGCGGGAATGTCGATGAGCAGTTCTTC. It specifies CASSHTNSGNVDEQFF.

V usage is TRBV19 and J usage is TRBJ2-1; D unclear. Trimming pared 5 bases from V and 12 bases from J, leaving 17 bases between. This CDR3 has 13 amino acids. The germline V gene encodes CDR1 LNHDA and CDR2 SQIVND (reference sequence). Written as DNA, the CDR3 is TGTGCCAGTAGTTGGCGGCTTTCACAAGTGCAGTTCTTC. It is translated as CASSWRLSQVQFF. Based on the CDR3 plus reference TRBV19 and TRBJ2-1, the full variable domain is DGGITQSPKYLFRKEGQNVTLSCEQNLNHDAMYWYRQDPGQGLRLIYYSQIVNDFQKGDIAEGYSVSREKKESFPLTVTSAQKNPTAFYLCASSWRLSQVQFFGPGTRLTVL.

The chain employs TRBV4-2 and TRBJ1-3, with D possibly being TRBD1 (6 bases). The CDR3 sequence is 16 residues long. Trimming took off 4 bases at V and 0 bases at J, with 13 bases between the two ends. Germline V gives CDR1 LGHNA, CDR2 YNFKEQ. This chain's CDR3 is CASSLRTADSGNTIYF. CDR3 DNA sequence: TGTGCCAGCAGCCTCCGGACAGCCGACTCTGGAAACACCATATATTTT.

CDR3 DNA sequence: TGTGCCAGCAGCCCGACAGAGCAGTCTGGAAACACCATATATTTT. It is translated as CASSPTEQSGNTIYF. V gene TRBV27 combines with J gene TRBJ1-3; tentative D call: TRBD1 (5 bases). Trimming left V 6 bases short and J 1 base short, with 13 bases between. The CDR3 is 15 amino acids. Germline V lookup: CDR1 MNHEY, CDR2 SMNVEV (reference sequence).

The chain uses TRBV6-5 and TRBJ2-5, with D perhaps matching TRBD2 (6 bases). Germline V gives CDR1 MNHEY, CDR2 SVGAGI. The V end lost 2 bases, the J end lost 5 bases, and 6 bases lay between the germline ends. This CDR3 comprises 12 residues. DNA of the CDR3: TGTGCCAGCAGTTACGGAGGGGAGACCCAGTACTTC. This encodes CASSYGGETQYF.

This rearrangement joins TRBV2 to TRBJ2-7; 10 positions agree with TRBD2. The CDR3 covers 16 residues. The V segment lost 6 bases and the J segment 0 bases; nucleotides outside the gene matches: 8. Germline CDR1 and CDR2: SNHLY and FYNNEI. CDR3 bases: TGTGCCAGCAGCAACCTAGCGGGAGCTTCCTCCTACGAGCAGTACTTC. Amino acid sequence: CASSNLAGASSYEQYF. Together with reference TRBV2 and TRBJ2-7, the CDR3 gives the full variable domain: EPEVTQTPSHQVTQMGQEVILRCVPISNHLYFYWYRQILGQKVEFLVSFYNNEISEKSEIFDDQFSVERPDGSNFTLKIRSTKLEDSAMYFCASSNLAGASSYEQYFGPGTRLTVT.

The chain links TRBV2 to TRBJ2-5; the match to TRBD2 covers 14 bases. This CDR3 contains 15 residues. The germline V gene has CDR1 SNHLY and CDR2 FYNNEI. V lost 4 bases, J lost 5 bases, and 3 bases stayed unmatched. This CDR3 reads CASSGTSGRPETQYF. The CDR3 bases are TGTGCCAGCAGTGGGACTAGCGGGAGGCCGGAGACCCAGTACTTC.

The gene calls are TRBV4-3 and TRBJ2-7; D not resolved. Deletions cut 2 bases from V and 5 bases from J, with 10 bases between. CDR3 length equals 13 residues. The germline CDR1 and CDR2 sequences are LGHNA and YSLEER. The CDR3 is CASSQTGPDEQYF. The CDR3 DNA is TGCGCCAGCAGCCAAACCGGTCCGGACGAGCAGTACTTC.

This clone appeared once. This rearrangement joins TRBV7-3 to TRBJ2-2; D remains ambiguous. Germline CDR1 SGHTA, CDR2 FQGTGA. The CDR3 covers 12 residues. Deletions cut 3 bases from V and 6 bases from J, with 5 bases between. DNA for the CDR3: TGTGCCAGCAGCTTCCGAGCCGGGGAGCTGTTTTTT. As protein: CASSFRAGELFF.

The gene calls are TRBV4-2 and TRBJ1-2; TRBD1 matches 10 bases. CDR3 size: 20 residues. Germline lookup yields CDR1 LGHNA and CDR2 YNFKEQ. With V trimmed by 0 bases and J by 3 bases, 16 bases remained unmatched. Here the CDR3 DNA reads TGTGCCAGCAGCCAAGAATTTTATTGGGACAGGGGAAATCCTCACTATGGCTACACCTTC. Protein sequence: CASSQEFYWDRGNPHYGYTF.

The chain joins TRBV6-1 to TRBJ1-2; D might be TRBD1 (5 bases). Between the trimmed V and J ends, which lost 2 bases and 5 bases, there was a span of 6 bases. This CDR3 is built from 12 residues. Germline values: CDR1 MNHNS, CDR2 SASEGT. The CDR3 nucleotides are TGTGCCAGCAGTGAACAGGGTTATGGCTACACCTTC. Its translation: CASSEQGYGYTF.

The chain carries TRBV7-9 and TRBJ2-7; 11 bases map to TRBD2. V shed 11 bases and J 2 bases; nucleotides not matched to a gene: 14. The CDR3 is 16 amino acids. Germline lookup yields CDR1 SEHNR and CDR2 FQNEAQ (reference sequence). In nucleotides, the CDR3 is TGTGCCTCAAGGGGGACTAGCGGAGCTAATCCCTACGAGCAGTACTTC. It translates to CASRGTSGANPYEQYF.